This is a list of T cell receptor beta chains from one sample in a study of regulatory T cells in long-lasting Graves disease. TCRdb reanalysed the multiplex PCR reads using MiXCR and keeps one entry per CDR3 protein. The sample includes about 660,000 distinct CDR3 sequences, around 32% of them seen just once. The input for sequencing was peripheral blood mononuclear cells (PBMCs), taken when the disease was refractory, from a patient treated with antithyroid drugs. These receptor sequences come from a female donor with Graves disease. The conserved cysteine and the conserved F or W are not part of the CDR3 here. Fields, in order: J gene, V gene, CDR3 protein.

>TRBJ2-1|TRBV11-3
ASSFGGGSGSYNEQF
>TRBJ1-2|TRBV28
ASSLLAGTGGKGYT
>TRBJ1-2|TRBV5-1
ASSVDWDGYT
>TRBJ1-2|TRBV10-3
AISGSDALYGYT
>TRBJ2-5|TRBV24-1
ATSDPGQDQETQY
>TRBJ1-5|TRBV27
ASSLFPSGGNQPQH
>TRBJ2-5|TRBV5-1
ASTRAGGAETQY
>TRBJ2-7|TRBV20-1
SARLAGGTYEQY
>TRBJ1-2|TRBV30
AWSVQQGGTGYT
>TRBJ1-5|TRBV28
ASRIEAGGNQPQH
>TRBJ1-1|TRBV5-1
ASNPEVGTEAF
>TRBJ2-7|TRBV6-1
ASSATGREQY
>TRBJ2-5|TRBV5-1
ASSWQTGRETQY
>TRBJ1-3|TRBV28
ASSSLRDPGNTIY
>TRBJ1-1|TRBV5-1
ASSVQGFTTEAF
>TRBJ1-1|TRBV27
ASASDRTGMNTEAF
>TRBJ1-2|TRBV28
AGRHSGYGYT
>TRBJ2-2|TRBV5-1
ASSWRTSGNTGELF
>TRBJ1-1|TRBV15
ATSAGTGGTEAF
>TRBJ1-4|TRBV7-9
ASSSKGLWQGESSAEKLF
>TRBJ1-2|TRBV7-9
ASSGRDRFYGYT
>TRBJ2-5|TRBV19
ASSTPRRGQETQY
>TRBJ1-1|TRBV6-1
ASSASDRGRAF
>TRBJ1-2|TRBV6-4
ASGGTILDGYT
>TRBJ2-2|TRBV29-1
SVEGGTGFNTGELF
>TRBJ2-2|TRBV5-1
ASSPGQLTGELF
>TRBJ1-1|TRBV7-9
ASIRETGNTEAF
>TRBJ2-3|TRBV11-2
ASSSGLAGVSTDTQY
>TRBJ1-2|TRBV3-1
ASSQWDNNYGYT
>TRBJ2-1|TRBV27
ASSLRTDSLSSYNEQF
>TRBJ1-6|TRBV28
ASTSGGPANSPLH
>TRBJ2-7|TRBV11-2
ASSLVAEQGGQY
>TRBJ1-2|TRBV6-1
ASSEQAGTLYGYT
>TRBJ1-1|TRBV19
ASNSAETGEAF
>TRBJ1-4|TRBV6-1
ASSEAAPTTNEKLF
>TRBJ1-2|TRBV25-1
ASSFGADYGYT
>TRBJ2-7|TRBV29-1
SVLEEGHEQY
>TRBJ1-1|TRBV3-1
ASSQDNWSGPEAF
>TRBJ2-7|TRBV4-1
ASSHLGLAGAGEQY
>TRBJ2-7|TRBV4-1
ASSQGSIAGVTEQY
>TRBJ1-2|TRBV19
ASSANRGHGYT
>TRBJ1-5|TRBV6-1
ASSGRDRGNQPQH
>TRBJ2-2|TRBV12-3/TRBV12-4
ASSSQGAGTGELF
>TRBJ2-7|TRBV28
ASRLTSWGYEQY
>TRBJ1-1|TRBV3-1
ASSLLSTEKAF
>TRBJ1-1|TRBV18
ASSPSGPNTEAF
>TRBJ1-4|TRBV15
ATSRPPGRMI
>TRBJ1-4|TRBV7-9
ASSFGTGFSEKLF
>TRBJ1-2|TRBV9
ASSEGGRPGRLL
>TRBJ1-1|TRBV6-2/TRBV6-3
ASSYGQGGEAF
>TRBJ1-4|TRBV6-1
ASRQGGAEKLF
>TRBJ1-1|TRBV6-5
ASSYYAPGGTEAF
>TRBJ2-2|TRBV27
ASSPGTSGRTGELF
>TRBJ1-1|TRBV20-1
SARRQGLPAF
>TRBJ1-1|TRBV12-3/TRBV12-4
ASSLAGGFGGNTEAF
>TRBJ1-3|TRBV27
ASSLLPLSGNTIY
>TRBJ1-5|TRBV19
ASSRTADQPQH
>TRBJ1-1|TRBV5-1
ASSFQTGGPEAF
>TRBJ2-7|TRBV7-2
ASSLDGTGAYEQY